The 22 T cell receptor beta chains below all came from one sample that was sequenced in a study of siplizumab effects on memory and regulatory T cells. Data came from immunoSEQ multiplex PCR; TCRdb stores just in-frame clones and leaves some out. The sample lists around 61,000 clones; about 98% were seen once. The sequenced sample consisted of naive CD8+ T cells sorted from blood. The origin of the receptors is a human donor in good health.

This clone came up a few times. This rearrangement joins TRBV11-2 to TRBJ2-1, with D possibly TRBD2 on 5 matching bases. Trimming cost V 0 bases and J 6 bases, with 12 bases left between them. CDR1 is SGHAT and CDR2 is FQNNGV in the germline V gene. The CDR3 extends over 15 amino acids. The CDR3 bases are TGTGCCAGCAGCTTAGATTCAGGACTTCTCAATGAGCAGTTCTTC. Translated: CASSLDSGLLNEQFF.

The chain carries TRBV7-2 and TRBJ1-6; tentative D call: TRBD1 (6 bases). Germline V gene sequence: CDR1 SGHTA, CDR2 FQGNSA. V was shortened by 2 bases and J by 6 bases, with 11 bases between the two germline ends. This CDR3 is 15 amino acids long. The CDR3 DNA reads as TGTGCCAGCAGCTTAACACAGGGTGGTAATTCACCCCTCCACTTT. It yields the protein CASSLTQGGNSPLHF.

The genes are TRBV6-5 and TRBJ2-7; D is unresolved. The CDR3 is 11 residues long. V lost 6 bases and J 5 bases, leaving 8 bases between the germline ends. Germline V gene data show CDR1 as MNHEY and CDR2 as SVGAGI. The CDR3 DNA sequence: TGTGCCAGCAGCGTGGGGAACGAGCAGTACTTC. The encoded protein is CASSVGNEQYF.

The chain recombines TRBV7-9 with TRBJ2-2, with unresolved D. CDR3 length equals 14 residues. Trimming left V 1 base short and J 1 base short, with 4 bases between. Per the germline V gene, CDR1 is SEHNR and CDR2 is FQNEAQ (reference sequence). CDR3 nucleotide sequence: TGTGCCAGCAGCTTAGACAGGAACACCGGGGAGCTGTTTTTT. Amino acids: CASSLDRNTGELFF. The full variable domain, in which reference TRBV7-9 and TRBJ2-2 provide the parts outside the CDR3, is DTGVSQNPRHKITKRGQNVTFRCDPISEHNRLYWYRQTLGQGPEFLTYFQNEAQLEKSRLLSDRFSAERPKGSFSTLEIQRTEQGDSAMYLCASSLDRNTGELFFGEGSRLTVL.

The chain employs TRBV6-1 and TRBJ1-1; a possible D gene is TRBD1 (5 bases). Germline CDR1 and CDR2: MNHNS and SASEGT. V lost 1 base, J lost 10 bases, and 16 bases lay in between. The CDR3 runs 14 residues. CDR3 region: CASSEGRGRLGAFF. The CDR3, as DNA: TGTGCCAGCAGTGAAGGACGGGGCAGGCTAGGAGCTTTCTTT.

This chain connects TRBV28 to TRBJ2-1; TRBD2 is a possible D gene (6 bases). CDR1 is MDHEN and CDR2 is SYDVKM in the germline V gene. The CDR3 is 16 residues long. V lost 7 bases and J 1 base, leaving 17 bases between the germline ends. The CDR3 here is CASTLTGGPSYNEQFF. The CDR3 DNA sequence: TGTGCCAGCACCCTTACCGGAGGGCCTTCCTACAATGAGCAGTTCTTC.

V usage is TRBV7-2 and J usage is TRBJ2-7, with 11 positions matching TRBD2. Germline CDR1 and CDR2: SGHTA and FQGNSA. After removal of 5 bases from V and 0 bases from J, the junction contained 6 bases not matched to a gene. The CDR3 has 16 residues. Here the CDR3 reads CASSPGLAGRSYEQYF. CDR3 DNA: TGTGCCAGCAGCCCAGGACTAGCGGGCCGCTCCTACGAGCAGTACTTC.

The V call is TRBV9, the J call TRBJ2-7, with 11 bases identical to TRBD2. The CDR3 loop spans 14 amino acids. Germline assignment: CDR1 SGDLS and CDR2 YYNGEE. The junction had 4 bases not matched to a gene; V was cut back by 4 bases and J by 4 bases. CDR3 DNA: TGTGCCAGCAGCTCGGGACTAGCGGATTACGAGCAGTACTTC. It encodes CASSSGLADYEQYF.

V is TRBV28 and J is TRBJ2-7; D is unresolved. V lost 3 bases and J lost 0, with 12 bases in between. This CDR3 comprises 15 residues. CDR1 and CDR2 from the germline V gene are MDHEN and SYDVKM. The CDR3 protein is CASSFGSDSSYEQYF. DNA for the CDR3: TGTGCCAGCAGTTTCGGCAGCGATAGCTCCTACGAGCAGTACTTC.

J is TRBJ1-4 and V is TRBV4-1; D remains ambiguous. CDR1 is MGHRA and CDR2 is YSYEKL in the germline V gene. The germline V and J ends were trimmed by 2 bases and 5 bases, with 27 bases remaining between them. The CDR3 is made up of 20 amino acids. The CDR3 is CASSQYPRRASGGRNEKLFF. The CDR3 bases are TGCGCCAGCAGCCAATACCCCAGACGAGCCTCCGGAGGGCGCAATGAAAAACTGTTTTTT.

The J gene is TRBJ2-3, the V gene TRBV4-1, with 7 nucleotides matching TRBD1. V lost 5 bases, J lost 3 bases, and 8 bases stayed unmatched. Looked up from germline, CDR1 is MGHRA and CDR2 is YSYEKL. This CDR3 comprises 15 residues. In DNA form, the CDR3 reads TGCGCCAGCAGCAGAGTGGACAGGTTGACAGATACGCAGTATTTT. Translation: CASSRVDRLTDTQYF.

V is TRBV4-3 and J is TRBJ2-3, with 7 bases that match TRBD1. The CDR3 consists of 17 residues. V dropped 0 bases and J dropped 1; count of bases not matched to a gene: 7. Germline V gene data show CDR1 as LGHNA and CDR2 as YSLEER. This chain's CDR3 is CASSQDFTGARTDTQYF. The CDR3 DNA sequence: TGCGCCAGCAGCCAAGATTTTACAGGGGCCCGCACAGATACGCAGTATTTT.

The V call is TRBV27, the J call TRBJ2-7; no reliable D call. The CDR3 totals 13 residues. Trimming pared 5 bases from V and 0 bases from J, leaving 8 bases between. Looked up from germline, CDR1 is MNHEY and CDR2 is SMNVEV (reference sequence). The CDR3 coding sequence is TGTGCCAGCAGTCTTACTGACTCCTACGAGCAGTACTTC. It codes for CASSLTDSYEQYF.

Of note for this clone: A junction end diverges from the germline sequence, so it may reflect a read error. V and J are TRBV7-7 and TRBJ2-1, with D perhaps matching TRBD2 (5 bases). The CDR3 has 15 residues. The V gene's germline CDR1 is SSHAT and CDR2 FNYEAQ (reference sequence). Written as DNA, the CDR3 is TGTGCTAGCAGCTTAGCGCTGGGGTGGGGTAGTGAGCAGTTCTTC. Translating gives CASSLALGWGSEQFF. The whole variable domain, filled in from reference TRBV7-7 and TRBJ2-1, reads GAGVSQSPRYKVTKRGQDVTLRCDPISSHATLYWYQQALGQGPEFLTYFNYEAQPDKSGLPSDRFSAERPEGSISTLTIQRTEQRDSAMYRCASSLALGWGSEQFFGPGTRLTVL.

The chain is built from TRBV4-1 and TRBJ2-2, with 11 nucleotides matching TRBD2. CDR3 length equals 15 residues. Germline values: CDR1 MGHRA, CDR2 YSYEKL. V was clipped by 8 bases and J by 6 bases; unmatched bases: 8. The CDR3: CASARLAGFPGELFF. CDR3 sequence (DNA): TGCGCCAGCGCTAGACTAGCGGGGTTCCCCGGGGAGCTGTTTTTT.

This clone was seen only a few times. The CDR3 region is CASSPGLIATNEKLFF. The CDR3 DNA follows: TGTGCCAGCAGTCCTGGACTGATTGCAACTAATGAAAAACTGTTTTTT. V usage is TRBV7-9 and J usage is TRBJ1-4; D is unclear. V gave up 6 bases and J gave up 0 bases, with 14 bases separating them. Germline CDR1 SEHNR, CDR2 FQNEAQ (reference sequence). This CDR3 is built from 16 residues. Complete variable domain (other parts from reference TRBV7-9 and TRBJ1-4): DTGVSQNPRHKITKRGQNVTFRCDPISEHNRLYWYRQTLGQGPEFLTYFQNEAQLEKSRLLSDRFSAERPKGSFSTLEIQRTEQGDSAMYLCASSPGLIATNEKLFFGSGTQLSVL.

The V call is TRBV19, the J call TRBJ2-2; 10 bases are a match to TRBD1. The length of the CDR3 is 16 residues. Germline V lookup: CDR1 LNHDA, CDR2 SQIVND (reference sequence). V shed 5 bases and J 3 bases; nucleotides not matched to a gene: 6. In DNA form, the CDR3 reads TGTGCCAGTAGTCCCCGGACAGGGGGTTACACCGGGGAGCTGTTTTTT. Translating gives CASSPRTGGYTGELFF.

The chain links TRBV4-1 to TRBJ2-5, with D possibly TRBD1 on 6 matching bases. The CDR3 length is 16 residues. Germline CDR1 MGHRA, CDR2 YSYEKL. The ends were cut back, 4 bases at V and 0 bases at J, with 15 bases in the middle. The CDR3 DNA is TGCGCCAGCAGCCCCTTAGACACAGGGTACCAAGAGACCCAGTACTTC. Protein product: CASSPLDTGYQETQYF.

The chain joins TRBV9 to TRBJ1-1, with D tentatively TRBD1 (6 bases). Trimming removed 0 bases at V and 1 base at J, with 13 bases between. This CDR3 contains 16 residues. CDR1 is SGDLS and CDR2 is YYNGEE in the germline V gene. The CDR3 DNA reads as TGTGCCAGCAGCGTAGGTAGGGGGGTCACGAACACTGAAGCTTTCTTT. It codes for CASSVGRGVTNTEAFF. The full variable domain, rest sourced from reference TRBV9 and TRBJ1-1, is DSGVTQTPKHLITATGQRVTLRCSPRSGDLSVYWYQQSLDQGLQFLIQYYNGEERAKGNILERFSAQQFPDLHSELNLSSLELGDSALYFCASSVGRGVTNTEAFFGQGTRLTVV.

The chain is built from TRBV4-3 and TRBJ2-3; D not resolved. Germline loops: CDR1 LGHNA, CDR2 YSLEER. V lost 0 bases to trimming and J lost 3 bases, with 7 bases between them. CDR3 length: 14 amino acids. The CDR3 region has the DNA TGCGCCAGCAGCCAAGATACGCTTACAGATACGCAGTATTTT. It translates to CASSQDTLTDTQYF.

This chain links TRBV6-1 with TRBJ2-5; TRBD1 matches at 7 bases. CDR3 length: 14 residues. CDR1 MNHNS and CDR2 SASEGT come from the germline V gene. The V and J ends lost 5 bases and 2 bases, in that order; junction bases with no gene match: 5. This CDR3 is CASSLRQGQETQYF. CDR3 sequence (DNA): TGTGCCAGCAGTCTTCGACAGGGACAAGAGACCCAGTACTTC.

This clone was seen only once. The rearrangement links TRBV5-6 to TRBJ2-1; no reliable D call. CDR3 length: 15 amino acids. V was shortened by 3 bases and J by 8 bases, with 18 bases between the two germline ends. Germline assignment: CDR1 SGHDT and CDR2 YYEEEE. DNA of the CDR3: TGTGCCAGCAGCTCATGGGTAGGTGGTCCCGATGAGCAGTTCTTC. The encoded protein is CASSSWVGGPDEQFF. Using reference TRBV5-6 and TRBJ2-1 for the parts outside the CDR3, the full variable domain is DAGVTQSPTHLIKTRGQQVTLRCSPKSGHDTVSWYQQALGQGPQFIFQYYEEEERQRGNFPDRFSGHQFPNYSSELNVNALLLGDSALYLCASSSWVGGPDEQFFGPGTRLTVL.